Listed below are T cell receptor beta chains from one sample, sequenced in a study of blood T cell repertoires in COVID-19. Only in-frame clones appear in the TCRdb table, and some are missing; sequencing was by immunoSEQ multiplex PCR. The data hold 150,000 to 200,000 clones, with 78% observed a single time. The sequenced sample was peripheral blood. These TCRs come from a woman aged 80 or over with acute or convalescent COVID-19. CDR3s include the opening cysteine and the closing phenylalanine or tryptophan. The D gene is left open where the match is weak. A row's size may be missing; if present it is once, few, many or a size class.

len,j_gene,abundance,v_gene,d_gene,CDR3aa,CDR3nt
12,TRBJ1-2,-,TRBV5-1,-,CASSSQGIGYTF,TGCGCCAGCAGCTCTCAGGGAATTGGCTACACCTTC
14,TRBJ1-6,-,TRBV6-5,-,CASRTEFPNSPLHF,TGTGCCAGCAGGACGGAGTTCCCCAACTCACCCCTCCACTTT
14,TRBJ1-2,once,TRBV18,-,CASSTDTAKYGYTF,TGTGCCAGCTCGACGGACACGGCGAAGTATGGCTACACCTTC
14,TRBJ1-2,few,TRBV30,TRBD1,CAWSHVQGDYGYTF,TGTGCCTGGAGTCATGTACAGGGGGACTATGGCTACACCTTC
16,TRBJ2-7,-,TRBV4-2,TRBD2,CASSPTPGLVIHEQYF,TGTGCCAGCAGCCCAACTCCGGGACTAGTCATCCACGAGCAGTACTTC
15,TRBJ1-2,-,TRBV7-2,-,CASSFRDTTNYGYTF,TGTGCCAGCAGTTTCCGGGACACCACTAACTATGGCTACACCTTC
16,TRBJ2-7,-,TRBV19,TRBD2,CASSAQMREIKYEQYF,TGTGCCAGTAGTGCGCAAATGCGGGAGATTAAATACGAGCAGTACTTC
11,TRBJ2-3,-,TRBV12-3/TRBV12-4,-,CASSFSGQQYF,TGTGCCAGCAGTTTTTCGGGACAGCAGTATTTT
14,TRBJ2-3,-,TRBV5-4,-,CASSLGAGTDTQYF,TGTGCCAGCAGCTTGGGAGCGGGCACAGATACGCAGTATTTT
13,TRBJ1-1,-,TRBV7-9,-,CASGQGMNTEAFF,TGTGCCAGCGGCCAGGGTATGAACACTGAAGCTTTCTTT
14,TRBJ2-3,few,TRBV29-1,TRBD1,CSAGTGGHPGTQYF,TGCAGCGCAGGGACAGGGGGCCACCCGGGTACGCAGTATTTT
12,TRBJ2-1,-,TRBV7-2,-,CASSASHGEQFF,TGTGCCAGCAGCGCTAGTCATGGTGAGCAGTTCTTC
16,TRBJ2-1,-,TRBV5-1,TRBD2,CASSSILAGDSYGQFF,TGCGCCAGCAGCTCTATACTAGCGGGGGATTCATACGGGCAGTTCTTC
16,TRBJ1-5,-,TRBV3-1/TRBV3-2,-,CASSQGHQGIRQPQHF,TGTGCCAGCAGCCAAGGACACCAGGGGATTCGGCAGCCCCAGCATTTT
13,TRBJ1-5,-,TRBV12-3/TRBV12-4,-,CASSLVEQSPQHF,TGTGCCAGCAGTTTAGTAGAGCAATCGCCCCAGCATTTT
14,TRBJ1-1,once,TRBV18,TRBD1,CASSRDRDNTEAFF,TGTGCCAGCTCTCGGGACAGGGATAACACTGAAGCTTTCTTT
16,TRBJ2-5,few,TRBV4-2,TRBD1,CASSYSGTGARETQYF,TGTGCCAGCAGCTACTCCGGGACAGGGGCGAGGGAGACCCAGTACTTC
13,TRBJ1-2,-,TRBV18,-,CASSPLDIYGYTF,TGTGCCAGCTCACCTCTGGACATTTATGGCTACACCTTC
17,TRBJ1-1,-,TRBV19,-,CASSKDLGGTMNTEAFF,TGTGCCAGTAGTAAAGACCTGGGAGGAACTATGAACACTGAAGCTTTCTTT
14,TRBJ1-3,-,TRBV18,TRBD1,CASSPDRAGNTIYF,TGTGCCAGCTCACCCGACAGGGCAGGAAACACCATATATTTT
12,TRBJ2-1,few,TRBV10-3,TRBD2,CAVGLAANEQFF,TGTGCCGTGGGACTAGCGGCCAATGAGCAGTTCTTC
15,TRBJ1-6,-,TRBV6-1,-,CASSETGHFNSPLHF,TGTGCCAGCAGTGAGACGGGACACTTTAATTCACCCCTCCACTTT
12,TRBJ2-1,-,TRBV4-2,-,CASSQDANEQFF,TGTGCCAGCAGCCAAGACGCGAATGAGCAGTTCTTC
14,TRBJ1-1,-,TRBV5-1,-,CASSLYTMNTEAFF,TGCGCCAGCAGCTTGTACACGATGAACACTGAAGCTTTCTTT
15,TRBJ2-7,-,TRBV3-1/TRBV3-2,TRBD2,CASSPTSGISYEQYF,TGTGCCAGCAGTCCTACTAGCGGGATTTCCTACGAGCAGTACTTC
13,TRBJ1-4,-,TRBV30,-,CAWSVQLSEKLFF,TGTGCCTGGAGTGTCCAGTTATCGGAAAAACTGTTTTTT
15,TRBJ2-3,-,TRBV28,TRBD2,CASSFGGTSTDTQYF,TGTGCCAGCAGTTTCGGGGGGACTAGCACAGATACGCAGTATTTT
16,TRBJ2-5,few,TRBV4-1,TRBD2,CASSRAGTSGQETQYF,TGCGCCAGCAGCCGAGCTGGGACTAGCGGGCAAGAGACCCAGTACTTC
14,TRBJ2-5,-,TRBV28,-,CASSLWDSQETQYF,TGTGCCAGCAGTTTATGGGACAGCCAAGAGACCCAGTACTTC
15,TRBJ1-4,-,TRBV7-8,-,CASSRRQTTNEKLFF,TGTGCCAGCAGCAGACGACAGACAACTAATGAAAAACTGTTTTTT
14,TRBJ2-1,-,TRBV6-1,-,CASSEQGGYNEQFF,TGTGCCAGCAGTGAACAGGGGGGCTACAATGAGCAGTTCTTC
15,TRBJ2-3,-,TRBV28,TRBD2,CASSPPSGSADTQYF,TGTGCCAGCAGTCCGCCGAGCGGGAGCGCAGATACGCAGTATTTT
12,TRBJ1-2,-,TRBV12-3/TRBV12-4,-,CASSLDPGGYTF,TGTGCCAGCAGTTTAGACCCGGGAGGCTACACCTTC
19,TRBJ2-1,-,TRBV5-8,TRBD2,CASSLWGLAGGSSYNEQFF,TGTGCCAGCAGCCTATGGGGACTAGCGGGGGGAAGCTCCTACAATGAGCAGTTCTTC
13,TRBJ1-2,-,TRBV10-3,-,CAISDQAYVGYTF,TGTGCCATCAGTGATCAGGCTTACGTCGGCTACACCTTC
15,TRBJ2-2,few,TRBV6-1,TRBD1,CASSERQGLAGELFF,TGTGCCAGCAGTGAAAGACAGGGATTGGCCGGGGAGCTGTTTTTT
14,TRBJ1-5,-,TRBV28,TRBD1,CASRTGTVGQPQHF,TGTGCCAGCAGGACCGGGACAGTCGGTCAGCCCCAGCATTTT
14,TRBJ2-5,-,TRBV9,-,CASSVDAGRETQYF,TGTGCCAGCAGCGTAGATGCGGGAAGAGAGACCCAGTACTTC
16,TRBJ2-7,-,TRBV28,TRBD2,CASSSSLAGGLYEQYF,TGTGCCAGCAGCTCCTCACTAGCGGGAGGGCTCTACGAGCAGTACTTC
18,TRBJ2-7,once,TRBV7-9,-,CASSSEGGTGHMVYEQYF,TGTGCCAGCAGCTCCGAGGGGGGGACGGGACACATGGTCTACGAGCAGTACTTC
17,TRBJ2-3,-,TRBV7-2,-,CASSPQNPGGRTDTQYF,TGTGCCAGCAGCCCCCAAAACCCGGGGGGCCGGACAGATACGCAGTATTTT
16,TRBJ1-2,-,TRBV9,TRBD1,CASSEGDRGENYGYTF,TGTGCCAGCAGCGAGGGGGACAGGGGTGAGAACTATGGCTACACCTTC
14,TRBJ1-1,-,TRBV2,TRBD1,CASNRDRGRGEAFF,TGTGCCAGCAACAGGGACAGGGGGCGAGGTGAAGCTTTCTTT
17,TRBJ2-1,-,TRBV10-1,-,CASSESGRSGVYNEQFF,TGCGCCAGCAGTGAGTCGGGGAGGAGTGGGGTCTACAATGAGCAGTTCTTC
14,TRBJ1-1,-,TRBV11-2,-,CASSFSPTGTEAFF,TGTGCCAGCAGCTTCAGTCCTACAGGTACTGAAGCTTTCTTT
15,TRBJ2-7,-,TRBV2,TRBD2,CASSEMASGAYEQYF,TGTGCCAGCAGTGAAATGGCTAGCGGGGCCTACGAGCAGTACTTC
15,TRBJ2-7,-,TRBV5-1,TRBD1,CASSLRAGGPYEQYF,TGCGCCAGCAGCTTGAGGGCAGGGGGCCCCTACGAGCAGTACTTC
16,TRBJ1-2,-,TRBV2,-,CASSVGGGHGSYGYTF,TGTGCCAGCAGTGTTGGGGGCGGGCACGGAAGCTATGGCTACACCTTC
19,TRBJ1-4,-,TRBV19,TRBD1,CASNRGRDSTLKTNEKLFF,TGTGCCAGTAACAGGGGGCGCGACTCCACACTAAAAACTAATGAAAAACTGTTTTTT
16,TRBJ1-2,once,TRBV4-1,TRBD1,CASSHTGTGGFYGYTF,TGCGCCAGCAGCCATACCGGGACAGGGGGTTTCTATGGCTACACCTTC
17,TRBJ1-5,-,TRBV4-1,TRBD1,CASSPRPGTGFGEPQHF,TGCGCCAGCAGCCCACGTCCCGGGACAGGGTTTGGTGAGCCCCAGCATTTT
16,TRBJ1-6,-,TRBV18,-,CASSLRVGGDNSPLHF,TGTGCCAGCTCACTCCGAGTCGGGGGTGATAATTCACCCCTCCACTTT